The entry that follows covers one TCR beta chain sequence. This specimen belongs to a study of control samples from healthy donors and cancer patients. Clones were sequenced by immunoSEQ multiplex PCR, and TCRdb holds only the in-frame ones, with some missing. The data show more than 150,000 clones, 90% to 95% seen once. The V end was cut by 5 bases, the J end by 7 bases, with 20 bases between. The CDR3 is 15 amino acids. The germline V gene has CDR1 MNHEY and CDR2 SVGAGI. This chain connects TRBV6-5 to TRBJ1-2; weak D call: TRBD1 (6 bases). The specimen sequenced was blood. This clonotype was obtained from a man aged 18 to 29 in good health. Here the CDR3 DNA reads TGTGCCAGCAGTCTTTTACAGGGACGATCCTCTGGCTACACCTTC. Translated: CASSLLQGRSSGYTF.